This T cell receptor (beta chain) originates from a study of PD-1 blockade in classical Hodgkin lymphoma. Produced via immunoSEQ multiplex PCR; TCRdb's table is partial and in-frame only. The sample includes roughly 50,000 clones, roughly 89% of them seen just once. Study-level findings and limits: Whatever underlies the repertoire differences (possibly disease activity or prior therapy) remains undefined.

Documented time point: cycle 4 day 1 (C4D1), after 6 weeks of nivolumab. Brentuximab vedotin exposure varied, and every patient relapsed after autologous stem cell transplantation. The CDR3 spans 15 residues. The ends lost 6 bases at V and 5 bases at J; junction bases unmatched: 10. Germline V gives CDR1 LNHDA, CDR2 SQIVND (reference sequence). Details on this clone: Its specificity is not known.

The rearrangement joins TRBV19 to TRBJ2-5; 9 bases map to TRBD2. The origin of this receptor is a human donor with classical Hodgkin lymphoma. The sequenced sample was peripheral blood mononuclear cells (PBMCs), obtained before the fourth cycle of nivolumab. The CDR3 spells CASRQIAGVGETQYF. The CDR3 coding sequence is TGTGCCAGTAGACAGATAGCGGGAGTCGGGGAGACCCAGTACTTC.